This TCR beta chain was captured in a study of PD-L1 blockade in urothelial cancer. Whole-study context: Prior chemotherapy in patients spanned 0 to 3 regimens. Blood analysis was done at 3 weeks (second dose) and 6 weeks after treatment began. T cell content in blood samples showed a median of about 140,000.

There are 16 residues in the CDR3. Germline loops: CDR1 SGHNT, CDR2 YYREEE (reference sequence). J lost 7 bases, V lost 0 bases, and 11 bases had no gene match. Assay used: immunoSEQ multiplex PCR; TCRdb lists only in-frame clones, some missing. The table includes about 43,000 clones, 85% to 90% detected once. The sample consisted of PBMCs, taken around atezolizumab (anti-PD-L1) treatment. V is TRBV5-4 and J is TRBJ2-5; 8 bases match TRBD1. The source is a woman aged 60-75 years with urothelial cancer. DNA for the CDR3: TGTGCCAGCAGCTTGGCGAGTACAGGGGGTTCGGGGACCCAGTACTTC. Translation gives CASSLASTGGSGTQYF.